This is a list of T cell receptor beta chains from one sample in a study of OX40 agonist ivuxolimab in advanced cancers. Data came from immunoSEQ multiplex PCR; TCRdb stores just in-frame clones and leaves some out. The sample records tens of thousands of clones, approximately 85% being singletons. Material: CD4+ or CD8+ T cells sorted from blood, obtained in a trial of the OX40 agonist ivuxolimab. The receptors stem from an adult with an advanced solid tumor such as melanoma, head and neck, liver or kidney cancer. Each CDR3 is given with its conserved first and last residue. The D gene is left open where the match is weak. The size of a clone is reported for some rows only, either as once, few or many, or as a class for expanded clones.

size: once
V: TRBV5-6
D: TRBD2
J: TRBJ2-3
CDR3: CASSLVSGGTADTQYF
DNA: TGTGCCAGCAGCTTGGTGTCGGGGGGTACGGCAGATACGCAGTATTTT

size: NA
V: TRBV7-2
D: TRBD2
J: TRBJ2-2
CDR3: CASSLVLAGPWNTGELFF
DNA: TGTGCCAGCAGCTTAGTTTTAGCGGGGCCCTGGAACACCGGGGAGCTGTTTTTT

size: NA
V: TRBV5-4
D: NA
J: TRBJ2-5
CDR3: CASSLAQETQYF
DNA: TGTGCCAGCAGCTTGGCCCAAGAGACCCAGTACTTC

size: NA
V: TRBV18
D: NA
J: TRBJ1-4
CDR3: CASSNREENEKLFF
DNA: TGTGCCAGTTCCAACAGGGAAGAAAATGAAAAACTGTTTTTT

size: NA
V: TRBV5-1
D: TRBD2
J: TRBJ2-1
CDR3: CASSLDIAGVLNEQFF
DNA: TGCGCCAGCAGCTTGGATATAGCGGGGGTTCTCAATGAGCAGTTCTTC

size: NA
V: TRBV5-1
D: NA
J: TRBJ1-4
CDR3: CASSFGRQQNEKLFF
DNA: TGCGCCAGCAGCTTTGGACGACAGCAGAATGAAAAACTGTTTTTT

size: NA
V: TRBV19
D: TRBD1
J: TRBJ2-5
CDR3: CASSATGVGTQYF
DNA: TGTGCCAGTAGTGCGACAGGGGTGGGGACCCAGTACTTC

size: NA
V: TRBV11-2
D: TRBD1
J: TRBJ2-7
CDR3: CASSLVFSETGAYEQYF
DNA: TGTGCCAGCAGCTTAGTTTTTTCCGAGACAGGGGCCTACGAGCAGTACTTC

size: NA
V: TRBV18
D: TRBD1
J: TRBJ1-4
CDR3: CASSPGTDEKLFF
DNA: TGTGCCAGCTCACCTGGGACAGACGAAAAACTGTTTTTT

size: once
V: TRBV19
D: NA
J: TRBJ1-6
CDR3: CASSIMGGKSSPLHF
DNA: TGTGCCAGTAGTATCATGGGGGGCAAGTCTTCACCCCTCCACTTT

size: NA
V: TRBV18
D: NA
J: TRBJ2-3
CDR3: CASSPNTDTQYF
DNA: TGTGCCAGCTCACCAAACACAGATACGCAGTATTTT

size: NA
V: TRBV5-6
D: TRBD2
J: TRBJ2-1
CDR3: CASSLVIAGTGEQFF
DNA: TGTGCCAGCAGCTTGGTAATAGCGGGGACGGGAGAGCAGTTCTTC

size: NA
V: TRBV19
D: NA
J: TRBJ2-7
CDR3: CASSNYYEQYF
DNA: TGTGCCAGTAGTAACTACTACGAGCAGTACTTC

size: NA
V: TRBV11-2
D: NA
J: TRBJ2-7
CDR3: CASSFGGRDYEQYF
DNA: TGTGCCAGCAGCTTTGGGGGAAGAGACTACGAGCAGTACTTC

size: NA
V: TRBV5-4
D: NA
J: TRBJ2-3
CDR3: CASSSTTSTDTQYF
DNA: TGTGCCAGCAGCTCGACGACTAGCACAGATACGCAGTATTTT

size: few
V: TRBV2
D: TRBD1
J: TRBJ1-5
CDR3: CASMAGGHQPQHF
DNA: TGTGCCAGCATGGCAGGGGGTCATCAGCCCCAGCATTTT

size: NA
V: TRBV4-1
D: NA
J: TRBJ2-3
CDR3: CASSQDWRGFSTDTQYF
DNA: TGCGCCAGCAGCCAAGATTGGAGGGGGTTTAGCACAGATACGCAGTATTTT

size: once
V: TRBV2
D: NA
J: TRBJ1-1
CDR3: CASSEADIFNTEAFF
DNA: TGTGCCAGCAGTGAAGCGGACATCTTTAACACTGAAGCTTTCTTT

size: NA
V: TRBV4-2
D: TRBD1
J: TRBJ2-2
CDR3: CASSLSGQGRPGELFF
DNA: TGTGCCAGCAGCCTAAGTGGACAGGGAAGACCCGGGGAGCTGTTTTTT

size: NA
V: TRBV7-2
D: NA
J: TRBJ1-2
CDR3: CASSLGHTNYGYTF
DNA: TGTGCCAGCAGCTTAGGGCACACCAACTATGGCTACACCTTC

size: NA
V: TRBV7-9
D: NA
J: TRBJ1-4
CDR3: CASSFTATNEKLFF
DNA: TGTGCCAGCAGCTTTACAGCAACTAATGAAAAACTGTTTTTT

size: NA
V: TRBV18
D: NA
J: TRBJ2-7
CDR3: CASSPGPGTYEQYF
DNA: TGTGCCAGCTCACCAGGTCCGGGTACCTACGAGCAGTACTTC

size: NA
V: TRBV5-4
D: NA
J: TRBJ1-3
CDR3: CASSQTVSGNTIYF
DNA: TGTGCCAGCAGCCAGACAGTCTCTGGAAACACCATATATTTT